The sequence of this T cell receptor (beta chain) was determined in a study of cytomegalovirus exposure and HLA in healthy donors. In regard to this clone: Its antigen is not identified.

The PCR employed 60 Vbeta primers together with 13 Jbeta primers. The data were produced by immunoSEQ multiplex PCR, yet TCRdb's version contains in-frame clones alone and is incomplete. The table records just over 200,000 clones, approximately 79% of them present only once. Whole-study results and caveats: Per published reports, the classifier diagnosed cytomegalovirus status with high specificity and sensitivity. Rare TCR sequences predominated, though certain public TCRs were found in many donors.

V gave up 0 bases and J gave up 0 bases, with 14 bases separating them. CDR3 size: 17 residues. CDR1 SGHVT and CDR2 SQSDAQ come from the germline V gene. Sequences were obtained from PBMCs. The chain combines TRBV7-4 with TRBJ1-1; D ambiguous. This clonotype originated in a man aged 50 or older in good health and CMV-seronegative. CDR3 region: CASSLAREERLNTEAFF. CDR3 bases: TGTGCCAGCAGCTTAGCGCGAGAGGAAAGGTTGAACACTGAAGCTTTCTTT.